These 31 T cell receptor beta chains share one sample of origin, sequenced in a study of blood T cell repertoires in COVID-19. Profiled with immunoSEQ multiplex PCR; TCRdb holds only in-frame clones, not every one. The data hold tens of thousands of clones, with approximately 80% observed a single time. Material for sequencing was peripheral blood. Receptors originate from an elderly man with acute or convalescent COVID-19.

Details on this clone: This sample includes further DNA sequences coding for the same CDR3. CDR3: CASSPRTGDGYTF. CDR3 in DNA: TGTGCCAGCAGCCCCAGGACAGGGGATGGCTACACCTTC. The chain recombines TRBV14 with TRBJ1-2, with TRBD1 matching over 9 bases. Germline V gives CDR1 SGHDN, CDR2 FVKESK. V shed 4 bases, J shed 6 bases, and the junction held 3 bases outside the gene matches. The CDR3 length is 13 residues.

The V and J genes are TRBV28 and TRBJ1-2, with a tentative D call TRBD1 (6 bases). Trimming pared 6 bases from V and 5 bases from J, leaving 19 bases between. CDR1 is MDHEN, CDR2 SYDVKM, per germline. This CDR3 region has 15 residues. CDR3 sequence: CASSRQGGSAYGYTF. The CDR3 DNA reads TGTGCCAGCAGCCGTCAAGGGGGATCCGCTTATGGCTACACCTTC.

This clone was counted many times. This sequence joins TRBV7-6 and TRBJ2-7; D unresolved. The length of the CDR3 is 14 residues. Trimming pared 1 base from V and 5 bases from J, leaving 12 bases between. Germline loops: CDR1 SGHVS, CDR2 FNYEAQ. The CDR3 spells CASSLERLADEQYF. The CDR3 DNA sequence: TGTGCCAGCAGCTTAGAGAGGTTGGCAGACGAGCAGTACTTC.

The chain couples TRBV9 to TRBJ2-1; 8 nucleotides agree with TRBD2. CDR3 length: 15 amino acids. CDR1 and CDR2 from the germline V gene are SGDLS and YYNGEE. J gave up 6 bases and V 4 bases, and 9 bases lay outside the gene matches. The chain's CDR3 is CASSPIGGAGNEQFF. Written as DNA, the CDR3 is TGTGCCAGCAGCCCCATCGGGGGGGCAGGCAATGAGCAGTTCTTC.

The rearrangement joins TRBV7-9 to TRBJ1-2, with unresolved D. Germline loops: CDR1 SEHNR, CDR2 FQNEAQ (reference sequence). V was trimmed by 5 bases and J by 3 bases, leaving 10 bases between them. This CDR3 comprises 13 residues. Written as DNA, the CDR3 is TGTGCCAGCAGCCGAAATCAGGACTATGGCTACACCTTC. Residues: CASSRNQDYGYTF.

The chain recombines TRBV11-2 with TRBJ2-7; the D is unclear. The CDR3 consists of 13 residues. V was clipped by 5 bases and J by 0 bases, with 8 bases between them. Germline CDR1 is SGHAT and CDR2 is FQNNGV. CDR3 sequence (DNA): TGTGCCAGCAGCCCACCAGGCTCCTACGAGCAGTACTTC. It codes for CASSPPGSYEQYF.

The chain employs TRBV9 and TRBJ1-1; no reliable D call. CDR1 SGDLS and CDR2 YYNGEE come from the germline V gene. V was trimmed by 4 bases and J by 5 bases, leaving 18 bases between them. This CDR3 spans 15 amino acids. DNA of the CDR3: TGTGCCAGCAGCTCCTCGGGCCTAGCCGGGACTGAAGCTTTCTTT. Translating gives CASSSSGLAGTEAFF.

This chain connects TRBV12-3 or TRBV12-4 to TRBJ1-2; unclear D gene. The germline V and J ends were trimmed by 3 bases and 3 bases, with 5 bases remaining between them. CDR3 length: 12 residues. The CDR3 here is CASSFTDYGYTF. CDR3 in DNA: TGTGCCAGCAGTTTTACAGACTATGGCTACACCTTC.

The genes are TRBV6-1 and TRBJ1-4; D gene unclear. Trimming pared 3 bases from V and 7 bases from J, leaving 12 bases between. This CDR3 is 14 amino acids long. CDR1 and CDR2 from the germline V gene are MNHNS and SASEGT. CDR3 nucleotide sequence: TGTGCCAGCAGTGATAAGTGGCCAGGTGAAAAACTGTTTTTT. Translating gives CASSDKWPGEKLFF.

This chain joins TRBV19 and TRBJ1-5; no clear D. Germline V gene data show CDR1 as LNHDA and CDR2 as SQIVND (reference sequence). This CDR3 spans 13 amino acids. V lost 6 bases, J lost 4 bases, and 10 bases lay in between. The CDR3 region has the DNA TGTGCCAGTAGGGGCAGTCAAAATCAGCCCCAGCATTTT. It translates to CASRGSQNQPQHF.

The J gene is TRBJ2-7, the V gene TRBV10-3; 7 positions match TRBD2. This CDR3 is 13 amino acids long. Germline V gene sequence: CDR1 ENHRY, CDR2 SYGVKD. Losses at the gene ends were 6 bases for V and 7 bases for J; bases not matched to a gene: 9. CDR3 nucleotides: TGTGCCATCAGCCCCCTTGGGAGGGATGAGCAGTACTTC. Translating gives CAISPLGRDEQYF.

The CDR3 region is CATSAPGGRGHNEQFF. The CDR3 DNA reads TGTGCCACCTCGGCGCCGGGGGGGAGAGGACACAATGAGCAGTTCTTC. The chain employs TRBV25-1 and TRBJ2-1; 8 bases line up with TRBD2. Trimming cost V 10 bases and J 5 bases; bases outside gene matches: 16. There are 16 residues in the CDR3. The germline V gene encodes CDR1 MGHDK and CDR2 SYGVNS.

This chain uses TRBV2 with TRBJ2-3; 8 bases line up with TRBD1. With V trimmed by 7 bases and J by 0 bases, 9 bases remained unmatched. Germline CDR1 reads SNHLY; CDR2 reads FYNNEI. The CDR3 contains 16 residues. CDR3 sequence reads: CASITVRGPSTDTQYF. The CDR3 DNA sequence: TGTGCCAGCATTACCGTCAGGGGGCCGAGCACAGATACGCAGTATTTT. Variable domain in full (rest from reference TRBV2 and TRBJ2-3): EPEVTQTPSHQVTQMGQEVILRCVPISNHLYFYWYRQILGQKVEFLVSFYNNEISEKSEIFDDQFSVERPDGSNFTLKIRSTKLEDSAMYFCASITVRGPSTDTQYFGPGTRLTVL.

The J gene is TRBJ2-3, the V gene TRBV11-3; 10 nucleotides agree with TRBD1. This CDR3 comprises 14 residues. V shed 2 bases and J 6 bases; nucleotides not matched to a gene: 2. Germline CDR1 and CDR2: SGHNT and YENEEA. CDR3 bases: TGTGCCAGCAGCTTACGGACAGGGGGGGATACGCAGTATTTT. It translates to CASSLRTGGDTQYF.

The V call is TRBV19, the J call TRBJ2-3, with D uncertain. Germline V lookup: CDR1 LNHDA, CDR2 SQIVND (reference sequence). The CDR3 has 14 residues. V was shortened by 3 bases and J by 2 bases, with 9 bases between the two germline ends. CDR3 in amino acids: CASSIWQDTDTQYF. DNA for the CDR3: TGTGCCAGTAGTATTTGGCAGGACACAGATACGCAGTATTTT.

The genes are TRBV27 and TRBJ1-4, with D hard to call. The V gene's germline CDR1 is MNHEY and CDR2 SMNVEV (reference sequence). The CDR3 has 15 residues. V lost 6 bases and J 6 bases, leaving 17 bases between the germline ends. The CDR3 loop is CASSITRERYEKLFF. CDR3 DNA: TGTGCCAGCAGCATTACAAGGGAGCGTTATGAAAAACTGTTTTTT.

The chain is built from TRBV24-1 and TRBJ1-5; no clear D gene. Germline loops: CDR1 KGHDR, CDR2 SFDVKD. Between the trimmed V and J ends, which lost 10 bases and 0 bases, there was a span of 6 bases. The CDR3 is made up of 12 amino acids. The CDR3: CATSYSNQPQHF. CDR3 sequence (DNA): TGTGCCACGAGTTATAGCAATCAGCCCCAGCATTTT.

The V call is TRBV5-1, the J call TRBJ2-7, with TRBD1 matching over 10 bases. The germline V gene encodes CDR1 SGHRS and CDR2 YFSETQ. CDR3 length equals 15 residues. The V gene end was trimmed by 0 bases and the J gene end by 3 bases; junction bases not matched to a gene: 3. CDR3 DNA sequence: TGCGCCAGCAGCTTGGACTGGACAGGGGGCTACGAGCAGTACTTC. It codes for CASSLDWTGGYEQYF.

This CDR3 reads CASSSTIAGRETQYF. CDR3 DNA sequence: TGTGCCAGCAGCTCCACCATAGCGGGTCGAGAGACCCAGTACTTC. This sequence joins TRBV11-2 and TRBJ2-5, with 7 bases that match TRBD2. The germline CDR1 and CDR2 sequences are SGHAT and FQNNGV. The CDR3 is 15 residues long. Unmatched junction bases numbered 9, after V lost 4 bases and J lost 4 bases.

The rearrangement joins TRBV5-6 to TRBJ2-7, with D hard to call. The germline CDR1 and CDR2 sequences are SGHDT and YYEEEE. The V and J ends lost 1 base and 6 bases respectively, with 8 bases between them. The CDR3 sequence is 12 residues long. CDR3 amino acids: CASSLPPSEQYF. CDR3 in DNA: TGTGCCAGCAGCTTGCCCCCCAGCGAGCAGTACTTC.

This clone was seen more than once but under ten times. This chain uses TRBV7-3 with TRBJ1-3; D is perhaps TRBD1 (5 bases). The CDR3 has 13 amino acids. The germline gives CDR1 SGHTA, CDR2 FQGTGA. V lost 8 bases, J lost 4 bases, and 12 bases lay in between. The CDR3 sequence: CASGRGSGNTIYF. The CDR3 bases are TGTGCCAGCGGGAGGGGATCAGGAAACACCATATATTTT.

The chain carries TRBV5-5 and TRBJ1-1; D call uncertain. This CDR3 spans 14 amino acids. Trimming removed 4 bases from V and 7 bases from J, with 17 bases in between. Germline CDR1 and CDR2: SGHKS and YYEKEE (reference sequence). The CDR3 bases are TGTGCCAGCAGCCCCCAAGTAGAAATGTTTGAAGCTTTCTTT. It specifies CASSPQVEMFEAFF.

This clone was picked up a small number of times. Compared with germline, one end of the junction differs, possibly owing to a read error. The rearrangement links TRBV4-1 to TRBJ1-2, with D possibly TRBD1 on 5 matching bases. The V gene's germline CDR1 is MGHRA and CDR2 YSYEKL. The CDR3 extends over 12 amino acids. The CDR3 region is CASSKDSYGYTF. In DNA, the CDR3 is TGCGCCAGCAGCAAAGACAGCTATGGCTACACCTTC.

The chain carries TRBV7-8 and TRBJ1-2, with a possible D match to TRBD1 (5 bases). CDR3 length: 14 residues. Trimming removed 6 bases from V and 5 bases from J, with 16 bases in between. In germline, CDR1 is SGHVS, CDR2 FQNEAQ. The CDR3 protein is CASSEVGRWYGYTF. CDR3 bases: TGTGCCAGCAGTGAGGTGGGGCGGTGGTATGGCTACACCTTC.

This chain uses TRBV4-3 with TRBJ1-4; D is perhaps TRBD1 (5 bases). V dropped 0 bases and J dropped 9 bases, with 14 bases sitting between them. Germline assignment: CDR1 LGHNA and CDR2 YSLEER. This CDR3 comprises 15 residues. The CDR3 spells CASSQDRQGGQKLFF. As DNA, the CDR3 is TGCGCCAGCAGCCAAGATAGGCAGGGAGGACAAAAACTGTTTTTT.

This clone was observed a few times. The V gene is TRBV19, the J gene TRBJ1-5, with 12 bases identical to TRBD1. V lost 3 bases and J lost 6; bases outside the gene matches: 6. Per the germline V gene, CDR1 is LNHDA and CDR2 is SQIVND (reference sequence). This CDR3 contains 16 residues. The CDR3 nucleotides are TGTGCCAGTAGTATTGGGGACAGGGGGCAAGGTCAGCCCCAGCATTTT. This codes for CASSIGDRGQGQPQHF.

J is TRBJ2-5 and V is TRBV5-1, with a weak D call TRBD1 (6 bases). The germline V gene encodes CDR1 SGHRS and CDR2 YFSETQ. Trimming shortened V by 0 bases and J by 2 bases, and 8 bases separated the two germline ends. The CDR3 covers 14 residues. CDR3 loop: CASSLGQGQETQYF. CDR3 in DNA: TGCGCCAGCAGCTTGGGCCAGGGGCAAGAGACCCAGTACTTC.

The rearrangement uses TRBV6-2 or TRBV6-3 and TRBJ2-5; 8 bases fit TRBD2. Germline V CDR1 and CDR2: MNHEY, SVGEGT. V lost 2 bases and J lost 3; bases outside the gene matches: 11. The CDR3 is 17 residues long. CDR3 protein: CASSYGVGGGSKETQYF. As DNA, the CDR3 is TGTGCCAGCAGTTACGGGGTCGGCGGGGGGTCCAAAGAGACCCAGTACTTC.

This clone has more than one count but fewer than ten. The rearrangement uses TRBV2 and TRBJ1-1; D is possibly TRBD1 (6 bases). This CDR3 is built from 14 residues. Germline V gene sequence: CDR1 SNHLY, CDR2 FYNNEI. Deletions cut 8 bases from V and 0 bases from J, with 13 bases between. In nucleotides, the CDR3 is TGTGCCAGCCTAATGGGACACGTGAACACTGAAGCTTTCTTT. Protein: CASLMGHVNTEAFF.

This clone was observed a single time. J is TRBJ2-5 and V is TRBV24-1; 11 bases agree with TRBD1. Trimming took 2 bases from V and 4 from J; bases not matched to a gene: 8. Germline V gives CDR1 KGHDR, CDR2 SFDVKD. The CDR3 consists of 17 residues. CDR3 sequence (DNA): TGTGCCACCAGTGATTCGCCCGGGACAGGGGGGAGAGAGACCCAGTACTTC. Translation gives CATSDSPGTGGRETQYF.

The CDR3 nucleotides are TGTGCCAGCGTTACAGGGGAGGTCAATCAGCCCCAGCATTTT. This translates into CASVTGEVNQPQHF. V gene TRBV28 combines with J gene TRBJ1-5; 7 bases align to TRBD1. The CDR3 is made up of 14 amino acids. Trimming cost V 8 bases and J 3 bases; bases outside gene matches: 7. Germline CDR1 reads MDHEN; CDR2 reads SYDVKM. Combining the CDR3 with reference TRBV28 and TRBJ1-5 gives the whole variable domain DVKVTQSSRYLVKRTGEKVFLECVQDMDHENMFWYRQDPGLGLRLIYFSYDVKMKEKGDIPEGYSVSREKKERFSLILESASTNQTSMYLCASVTGEVNQPQHFGDGTRLSIL.